This T cell receptor beta chain was captured by sequencing in a study of blood T cell repertoires in COVID-19 (dated by TCRdb to 2019 to 2021). Looking at the study overall: Samples from collaborators originated in the United States, Italy and Spain and spanned both the acute and convalescent phases of COVID-19. The prospective study material was composed of cDNA or gDNA derived from T cells, B-cell-depleted T cells, or PBMCs. The dataset comprised deeply sampled blood TCRbeta repertoires from subjects exposed to, actively infected with, or recovered from COVID-19. The repertoires were made available in a free public database intended to serve as a resource for research on the immune response to SARS-CoV-2. The samples were drawn from two sources: the first 160 participants of the ongoing ImmuneRACE study, and fewer than 1,500 subjects contributed by 6 global collaborators. Nearly every sample came with metadata listing a de-identified subject ID, COVID-19 status, age in years and sex. Where available, HLA class I and class II types were obtained from metadata supplied by the sample provider rather than from assay-based typing. The full study reports these points: How much clinical and demographic metadata was included differed by source and by participant, and the metadata was provided uncurated.

One collaborating source in Seattle enrolled patients during active infection and followed them longitudinally through the course of disease. Each collaborating institution followed its own protocols to collect whole blood in K2EDTA tubes. For TCRbeta analysis, collaborators shipped samples as frozen whole blood, isolated PBMCs, or DNA extracted from either of those sample types. The germline V gene (reference sequence) specifies SGHNT as CDR1 and YYREEE as CDR2. V is cut by 4 bases and J by 0 bases, and the space between the germline ends is 14 bases. The CDR3 starts with the cysteine, ends with the phenylalanine, and has 16 residues. The entry retains the CDR3 DNA only, 48 bases that are in frame from base 1. The immunoSEQ Assay, a bias-controlled multiplex PCR, was used to amplify TCRbeta CDR3 regions from genomic DNA. On the authors' methods: Within the assay, amplification of reference gene primers was used to estimate how many nucleated cells each sample contained. To quantify the absolute abundance of each unique TCRbeta CDR3 rearrangement, sequence reads were collapsed and filtered. For each sample, productive Simpson clonality was calculated by taking the square root of Simpson's diversity index across productive rearrangements. Here the immuneACCESS table is served through TCRdb, limited to in-frame sequences with V and J called. Missing clones are a known gap in these copies; in checked studies unresolved V genes cover under half, and the rest lacks a known reason. V, J and clone size were drawn from that table, and D and trimming were deduced from the DNA. Present in this sample are about 88,000 clones, about 90% of which were seen just once. In total, the top ten clones hold 6.5% to 8.5% of the sample.

Turning to this clone: The specificity of this receptor is unknown. No per-base quality is available; no much larger clone lies one base away.

The sequence joins TRBV5-4 to TRBJ2-1; the D gene is unclear. Sequenced sample: peripheral blood. The TCR was taken from a man aged 18 to 29 with COVID-19, enrolled during active disease. The CDR3 corresponds to CASSRFIPSSYNEQFF. Here is the DNA: TGTGCCAGCAGCCGTTTTATCCCCAGCTCCTACAATGAGCAGTTCTTC.